This TCR beta chain was sequenced in a study of human T cells and chemical hapten exposure. Many counts were recorded for this clonotype. Its antigen is unidentified. During construction of the library, unique molecular identifiers were attached to individual cDNA molecules for quantitative, reproducible TCR counting. MiXCR, run by TCRdb on the RACE reads, gives a single entry per CDR3 protein. This table has about 65,000 distinct CDR3 sequences, approximately 6.1% appearing once. Study-wide results and limits: TCRs at high frequency, those above 1 in 1000, did not change with DPC sensitization.

In germline, CDR1 is SGHAT, CDR2 FQDESV (reference sequence). This CDR3 has 15 residues. V shed 4 bases and J 4 bases; nucleotides not matched to a gene: 8. Time point of the sample: healthy volunteer bleed at 6 weeks. Total RNA was isolated from unfractionated whole blood. This chain links TRBV11-1 with TRBJ2-3; TRBD2 aligns across 7 bases. Sequenced input: whole blood. The receptor was derived from a female donor in good health. Some clones in this sample may be carry-over from other donors' samples. The CDR3 DNA reads TGTGCCAGCAGCTCGACTAGCCATCAAGCAGATACGCAGTATTTT. Protein sequence: CASSSTSHQADTQYF.